Below are 25 T cell receptor beta chains sequenced from a single sample in a study of human T cells and chemical hapten exposure. This sample's time point: patch test 2, 6 weeks after DPC sensitization. Documented treatment: therapeutic diphenylcyclopropenone sensitization with weekly scalp DPC. MiXCR was run by TCRdb on the RACE reads, yielding one entry per CDR3 protein. The sample records approximately 85,000 distinct CDR3 sequences, 9.5% to 13% being singletons. The material sequenced was whole blood, taken in connection with sensitization to the hapten diphenylcyclopropenone (DPC). These receptors were collected from a woman aged 25 to 45 with alopecia areata. Some clones in this sample may be carry-over from other donors' samples.

This chain uses TRBV20-1 with TRBJ2-7; D is unresolved. The CDR3 loop spans 15 amino acids. Germline CDR1 reads DFQATT; CDR2 reads SNEGSKA (reference sequence). Deletions cut 0 bases from V and 7 bases from J, with 19 bases between. The CDR3 here is CSARDLGDHLLEQYF. In DNA, the CDR3 is TGCAGTGCTAGAGATCTGGGCGACCACCTTCTAGAGCAGTACTTC.

This clonotype turned up a few times. The chain couples TRBV7-2 to TRBJ1-2; D unresolved. Germline lookup yields CDR1 SGHTA and CDR2 FQGNSA. V gave up 2 bases and J gave up 4 bases, with 14 bases separating them. This CDR3 has 15 residues. The CDR3 DNA sequence: TGTGCCAGCAGCTTAAGTGGAAGGGAAACCTATGGCTACACCTTC. It codes for CASSLSGRETYGYTF.

The chain couples TRBV7-2 to TRBJ1-1, with 9 bases identical to TRBD1. V lost 11 bases to trimming and J lost 5 bases; unmatched junction nucleotides: 6. The germline V gene encodes CDR1 SGHTA and CDR2 FQGNSA. This CDR3 is built from 12 residues. The CDR3 region is CAGRQGGTEAFF. The CDR3 coding sequence is TGTGCCGGAAGACAGGGGGGTACTGAAGCTTTCTTT.

This clonotype was counted at least ten times. This chain uses TRBV10-3 with TRBJ2-2; D gene ambiguous. Per the germline V gene, CDR1 is ENHRY and CDR2 is SYGVKD. CDR3 length: 13 residues. V was shortened by 4 bases and J by 4 bases, with 7 bases between the two germline ends. This chain's CDR3 is CAISGTGTGELFF. CDR3 bases: TGTGCCATCAGTGGGACGGGCACCGGGGAGCTGTTTTTT.

This clonotype has ten or more counts. The chain combines TRBV29-1 with TRBJ1-5, with 7 bases that match TRBD1. Per germline, CDR1 SQVTM and CDR2 ANQGSEA. The CDR3 runs to 14 residues. The J segment lost 4 bases and the V segment lost 6 bases, leaving 9 bases of the junction unmatched. For the CDR3, the DNA is TGCAGCGTCCAACCAGGGGGAGGAAATCAGCCCCAGCATTTT. Its protein product is CSVQPGGGNQPQHF.

In this sample, this clonotype turned up a few times. The chain uses TRBV14 and TRBJ2-1; D gene uncertain. With 1 base removed from V and 8 bases from J, the gap between germline ends came to 9 bases. The CDR3 covers 13 residues. Germline CDR1 is SGHDN and CDR2 is FVKESK. The CDR3 region is CASSQVVDHEQFF. The CDR3 DNA sequence: TGTGCCAGCAGCCAAGTGGTAGACCATGAGCAGTTCTTC.

As to this clonotype: Given a much more abundant clone one base away, this may be a read error. J is TRBJ1-4 and V is TRBV29-1; a weak D match, TRBD1 (5 bases). This CDR3 has 15 residues. Germline CDR1 and CDR2: SQVTM and ANQGSEA. The CDR3 bases are TGCAGCGTTGAAGACCCGACAGAAGAAAATGAAAAACTGTATTTT. Residues: CSVEDPTEENEKLYF.

This clonotype appeared many times. This CDR3 is CASSQSRYGYTF. The CDR3 DNA reads as TGTGCCAGTAGCCAGTCGCGCTATGGCTACACCTTC. This chain connects TRBV19 to TRBJ1-2, with D unresolved. The germline CDR1 and CDR2 sequences are LNHDA and SQIVND (reference sequence). This CDR3 contains 12 residues. Trimming left V 6 bases short and J 4 bases short, with 9 bases between.

The rearrangement uses TRBV6-1 and TRBJ2-3, with 9 bases aligning to TRBD1. Looked up from germline, CDR1 is MNHNS and CDR2 is SASEGT. CDR3 length: 18 amino acids. V was clipped by 2 bases and J by 3 bases; unmatched bases: 12. The CDR3 protein is CASSEILFLTGGTDTQYF. The DNA for the CDR3 is TGTGCCAGCAGTGAAATTTTATTTCTGACAGGGGGAACAGATACGCAGTATTTT.

CDR3 coding DNA: TGCAGTGCCGTTGGGGCAGGGAGCACAGATACGCAGTATTTT. This sequence encodes CSAVGAGSTDTQYF. V and J are TRBV20-1 and TRBJ2-3; D might be TRBD1 (5 bases). The length of the CDR3 is 14 residues. Germline V gives CDR1 DFQATT, CDR2 SNEGSKA (reference sequence). V lost 6 bases, J lost 0 bases, and 13 bases lay in between.

Many counts were recorded for this clonotype. The chain has TRBV4-3 and TRBJ2-2; maybe TRBD1 (6 bases). The V end lost 4 bases, the J end lost 3 bases, and 15 bases lay between the germline ends. CDR3 size: 16 residues. The germline gives CDR1 LGHNA, CDR2 YSLEER. The CDR3 DNA follows: TGCGCCAGCAGCCTCGCGCTGGGGGCGCACACCGGGGAGCTGTTTTTT. It specifies CASSLALGAHTGELFF.

This clonotype has a count of ten or more. The genes are TRBV4-2 and TRBJ2-3, with TRBD2 matching 9 bases. CDR1 and CDR2 (germline): LGHNA, YNFKEQ. CDR3 length equals 17 residues. J gave up 2 bases and V 1 base, and 7 bases lay outside the gene matches. CDR3 nucleotides: TGTGCCAGCAGCCAAGCGTTGGCGGGGGGGATCACAGATACGCAGTATTTT. Its protein is CASSQALAGGITDTQYF.

V gene TRBV30 combines with J gene TRBJ2-7, with 8 bases matching TRBD1. Germline V lookup: CDR1 GTSNPN, CDR2 SVGIG (reference sequence). This CDR3 comprises 17 residues. Trimming took 2 bases from V and 3 from J; bases not matched to a gene: 15. CDR3 in DNA: TGTGCCTGGAGTAATACCTTAACAGGGGGAACTGGCTACGAGCAGTACTTC. This translates into CAWSNTLTGGTGYEQYF.

This clonotype was found once. The chain joins TRBV18 to TRBJ2-1; D uncertain. The germline gives CDR1 KGHSH, CDR2 LQKENI. The CDR3 runs to 11 residues. V gave up 4 bases and J gave up 5 bases, with 3 bases separating them. The CDR3 nucleotides read TGTGCCAGCTCACACAACAATGAGCAGTTCTTC. This translates into CASSHNNEQFF.

The table lists this clonotype with many counts. The chain combines TRBV9 with TRBJ2-7; D not resolved. The germline V gene has CDR1 SGDLS and CDR2 YYNGEE. V dropped 2 bases and J dropped 3 bases, with 9 bases sitting between them. The CDR3 runs 13 residues. The CDR3 loop is CASSVGDNYEQYF. The CDR3 region has the DNA TGTGCCAGCAGCGTTGGAGATAACTACGAGCAGTACTTC.

Many counts were recorded for this clonotype. The gene calls are TRBV5-5 and TRBJ2-2; 9 nucleotides line up with TRBD2. CDR1 and CDR2 (germline): SGHKS, YYEKEE (reference sequence). V lost 1 base and J lost 4; bases outside the gene matches: 11. This CDR3 comprises 18 residues. The CDR3 region is CASSLSPSGILSTGELFF. The CDR3 nucleotides are TGTGCCAGCAGCTTGTCACCTAGCGGGATATTGAGCACCGGGGAGCTGTTTTTT.

This clonotype has ten or more counts. V usage is TRBV11-2 and J usage is TRBJ2-1; D not resolved. CDR3 length equals 12 residues. Trimming took off 0 bases at V and 12 bases at J, with 9 bases between the two ends. Germline V gene lookup returns CDR1 SGHAT and CDR2 FQNNGV. This chain's CDR3 is CASSLDRLRQFF. The CDR3 coding sequence is TGTGCCAGCAGCTTAGATCGGTTGCGGCAGTTCTTC.

Many counts were recorded for this clonotype. The J gene is TRBJ2-7, the V gene TRBV29-1; 10 nucleotides agree with TRBD2. Germline trimming cut 7 bases from V and 5 bases from J; bases unmatched to any gene: 8. The length of the CDR3 is 13 residues. From germline, CDR1 is SQVTM and CDR2 ANQGSEA. The CDR3 coding sequence is TGCAGCGGGAGAGCGGGAGGGTCTGACGAGCAGTACTTC. Translating gives CSGRAGGSDEQYF.

This clonotype was counted between two and nine times. The genes are TRBV7-9 and TRBJ2-1, with TRBD2 as a possible D gene (5 bases). The germline CDR1 and CDR2 sequences are SEHNR and FQNEAQ (reference sequence). Between the trimmed V and J ends, which lost 5 bases and 8 bases, there was a span of 25 bases. There are 17 residues in the CDR3. The DNA of the CDR3 is TGTGCCAGCAGCCCCATTGGCCTAGCACCTAAACCCGATGAGCAGTTCTTC. Protein sequence: CASSPIGLAPKPDEQFF. Based on the CDR3 plus reference TRBV7-9 and TRBJ2-1, the full variable domain is DTGVSQNPRHKITKRGQNVTFRCDPISEHNRLYWYRQTLGQGPEFLTYFQNEAQLEKSRLLSDRFSAERPKGSFSTLEIQRTEQGDSAMYLCASSPIGLAPKPDEQFFGPGTRLTVL.

This clonotype appeared a few times. The CDR3 here is CASSLSAGFETQYF. CDR3 nucleotides: TGTGCCAGCAGTCTCTCCGCGGGGTTCGAGACCCAGTACTTC. V is TRBV12-3 or TRBV12-4 and J is TRBJ2-5; TRBD2 is a possible D gene (6 bases). The V gene lost 5 bases and the J gene lost 5 bases, with 15 bases spanning the gap. CDR3 length equals 14 residues.

This clonotype was observed a handful of times. The chain has TRBV10-3 and TRBJ1-5, with a tentative D call TRBD1 (6 bases). CDR1 is ENHRY and CDR2 is SYGVKD in the germline V gene. With 3 bases removed from V and 0 bases from J, the gap between germline ends came to 6 bases. This CDR3 is 14 amino acids long. In DNA, the CDR3 is TGTGCCATCAGTGAAGGGGGTAGCAATCAGCCCCAGCATTTT. It yields the protein CAISEGGSNQPQHF.

Remarks on this clonotype: This clone may be a read error of a much larger clone one base away. The chain links TRBV6-5 to TRBJ1-2; TRBD1 matches 7 bases. V was pared by 2 bases and J by 4 bases, with 1 base of the junction left unmatched. Germline lookup yields CDR1 MNHEY and CDR2 SVGAGI. The CDR3 is made up of 13 amino acids. CDR3 sequence reads: CASSYRDSYGYTF. The CDR3 DNA reads as TGTGCCAGCAGTTACCGGGACAGCTATGGCTACACCTTC.

This clonotype has a handful of counts. V gene TRBV20-1 combines with J gene TRBJ1-6; D gene uncertain. The ends were cut back, 2 bases at V and 6 bases at J, with 8 bases in the middle. Germline V gene data show CDR1 as DFQATT and CDR2 as SNEGSKA (reference sequence). The CDR3 loop spans 13 amino acids. The CDR3 bases are TGCAGTGCTAGAACGGAGCTTAATTCACCCCTCCACTTT. Encoded protein: CSARTELNSPLHF.

The table lists this clonotype with a few counts. The chain recombines TRBV29-1 with TRBJ2-3; 10 positions agree with TRBD2. Germline CDR1 is SQVTM and CDR2 is ANQGSEA. Trimming at V came to 7 bases and at J to 4 bases, leaving 2 bases not matched to a gene. CDR3 size: 12 residues. CDR3 region: CSASGGPDTQYF. CDR3 sequence (DNA): TGCAGCGCTAGCGGGGGACCAGATACGCAGTATTTT.

This clonotype was counted ten times or more. V gene TRBV19 combines with J gene TRBJ1-5; TRBD1 is a possible D gene (5 bases). This CDR3 has 15 residues. CDR1 LNHDA and CDR2 SQIVND come from the germline V gene (reference sequence). V shed 7 bases and J shed 3 bases, with 16 bases lying between them. CDR3 sequence (DNA): TGTGCCAGTAACCCACGTCCGGGGGACAATCAGCCCCAGCATTTT. Its protein product is CASNPRPGDNQPQHF. Looking up the rest from reference TRBV19 and TRBJ1-5 gives the full variable domain: DGGITQSPKYLFRKEGQNVTLSCEQNLNHDAMYWYRQDPGQGLRLIYYSQIVNDFQKGDIAEGYSVSREKKESFPLTVTSAQKNPTAFYLCASNPRPGDNQPQHFGDGTRLSIL.